This T cell receptor beta chain came from a study of T cell repertoires in cytomegalovirus infection. Trimming cost V 3 bases and J 2 bases, with 11 bases left between them. Per germline, CDR1 DFQATT and CDR2 SNEGSKA (reference sequence). This CDR3 spans 13 amino acids. TCRdb processed the reads anew with MiXCR; each CDR3 protein has one entry. The table has some 700,000 distinct CDR3 sequences, around 32% seen once. As to this clonotype: Its antigen remains unknown.

This specimen consisted of cultured PBMCs, obtained from culture after CMV antigen stimulation. The genes are TRBV20-1 and TRBJ2-7, with D tentatively TRBD1 (5 bases). The receptor was derived from a human donor in good health (CMV status not recorded). Some clones in this sample may be carry-over from other donors' samples. CDR3 amino acids: CSASGADPYEQYF. The CDR3 nucleotides are TGCAGTGCTAGTGGGGCAGATCCCTACGAGCAGTACTTC.